This T cell receptor beta chain was observed in a study of blood T cell repertoires in COVID-19. Study overall: The United States, Italy and Spain supplied acute and convalescent COVID-19 samples.

In the authors' methods: Amplification with reference gene primers provided the estimates of nucleated cell counts. The repertoire was sequenced with immunoSEQ multiplex PCR; TCRdb's copy has only in-frame clones and lacks some. V and J calls and clone size follow that table, whereas D and trimming were derived from the DNA. The repertoire holds under 300,000 clones, with about four fifths as singletons. CDR3 length: 15 residues. V dropped 3 bases and J dropped 5; count of bases not matched to a gene: 8. Germline V CDR1 and CDR2: SGHTS, YDEGEE. The chain combines TRBV5-8 with TRBJ2-3; TRBD1 aligns across 8 bases. Sequenced: peripheral blood. This sequence was found in a man in his fifties or sixties with acute or convalescent COVID-19. The CDR3 region has the DNA TGTGCCAGCAGCTACCCCGTAACAGGGGGAGATACGCAGTATTTT. It translates to CASSYPVTGGDTQYF. Drawing the rest from reference TRBV5-8 and TRBJ2-3, the complete variable domain is EAGVTQSPTHLIKTRGQQATLRCSPISGHTSVYWYQQALGLGLQFLLWYDEGEERNRGNFPPRFSGRQFPNYSSELNVNALELEDSALYLCASSYPVTGGDTQYFGPGTRLTVL.